These 16 T cell receptor beta chains were all obtained from the same sample, sequenced in a study of tumor-infiltrating lymphocytes in localized non-small cell lung cancer. Only in-frame clones appear in the TCRdb table, and some are missing; sequencing was by immunoSEQ multiplex PCR. The table has about 13,000 clones, 55% to 70% seen once. The sequencing sample was made of lung tumor tissue. The receptors were sampled from a human donor with non-small cell lung cancer.

V and J are TRBV7-9 and TRBJ2-1; D remains ambiguous. The V and J ends lost 4 bases and 8 bases respectively, with 9 bases between them. The CDR3 length is 12 residues. CDR1 SEHNR and CDR2 FQNEAQ come from the germline V gene (reference sequence). CDR3 residues: CASSSGRDEQFF. CDR3 in DNA: TGTGCCAGCAGCTCCGGACGGGATGAGCAGTTCTTC. Filled out from reference TRBV7-9 and TRBJ2-1, the complete variable domain reads DTGVSQNPRHKITKRGQNVTFRCDPISEHNRLYWYRQTLGQGPEFLTYFQNEAQLEKSRLLSDRFSAERPKGSFSTLEIQRTEQGDSAMYLCASSSGRDEQFFGPGTRLTVL.

This chain connects TRBV10-2 to TRBJ2-2; no firm D call. Trimming pared 6 bases from V and 1 base from J, leaving 12 bases between. Germline assignment: CDR1 WSHSY and CDR2 SAAADI. The CDR3 extends over 15 amino acids. The CDR3 sequence: CASRVDGLNTGELFF. The CDR3 DNA follows: TGCGCCAGCAGAGTGGACGGATTGAACACCGGGGAGCTGTTTTTT.

CDR3 coding DNA: TGTGCCAGCAGCTTTAGGAGTGGGGTAGGCACAGATACGCAGTATTTT. As protein: CASSFRSGVGTDTQYF. The V call is TRBV7-6, the J call TRBJ2-3; D remains unclear. Deletions cut 3 bases from V and 1 base from J, with 14 bases between. The V gene's germline CDR1 is SGHVS and CDR2 FNYEAQ. This CDR3 comprises 16 residues.

This chain connects TRBV5-5 to TRBJ2-5; 12 positions match TRBD2. CDR1 is SGHKS and CDR2 is YYEKEE in the germline V gene (reference sequence). The CDR3 sequence is 18 residues long. The V gene end was trimmed by 3 bases and the J gene end by 5 bases; junction bases not matched to a gene: 14. CDR3 sequence reads: CASSSGLAGAQRGETQYF. The DNA of the CDR3 is TGTGCCAGCAGCTCGGGACTAGCGGGCGCACAACGAGGGGAGACCCAGTACTTC.

The gene calls are TRBV5-1 and TRBJ2-7; 7 bases agree with TRBD1. Germline lookup yields CDR1 SGHRS and CDR2 YFSETQ. The V segment lost 4 bases and the J segment 1 base; nucleotides outside the gene matches: 5. The CDR3 covers 14 residues. CDR3 loop: CASSLGQRSYEQYF. The CDR3 DNA is TGCGCCAGCAGCCTGGGACAGAGATCCTACGAGCAGTACTTC.

The rearrangement uses TRBV30 and TRBJ2-6; 9 nucleotides agree with TRBD1. The CDR3 sequence is 21 residues long. Germline V CDR1 and CDR2: GTSNPN, SVGIG (reference sequence). Germline trimming cut 1 base from V and 2 bases from J; bases unmatched to any gene: 18. In DNA form, the CDR3 reads TGTGCCTGGAGTGGGACCGCTCTCTTCCCGGGACAGGGAGCTGGGGCCAACGTCCTGACTTTC. This encodes CAWSGTALFPGQGAGANVLTF.

This chain joins TRBV30 and TRBJ2-2; tentatively, D is TRBD2 (6 bases). The V and J ends lost 8 bases and 0 bases respectively, with 13 bases between them. Germline-derived CDR1 and CDR2 are GTSNPN and SVGIG (reference sequence). This CDR3 comprises 14 residues. The CDR3 DNA sequence: TGTGCCGGGGAGGATGCAACGAACACCGGGGAGCTGTTTTTT. Translation gives CAGEDATNTGELFF.

This clone was detected only a few times. This chain joins TRBV19 and TRBJ2-1, with TRBD1 matching 8 bases. Germline CDR1 reads LNHDA; CDR2 reads SQIVND (reference sequence). J gave up 6 bases and V 0 bases, and 4 bases lay outside the gene matches. This CDR3 region has 15 residues. The CDR3 loop reads CASSIDHRGSNEQFF. The DNA of the CDR3 is TGTGCCAGTAGTATAGATCACAGGGGGAGCAATGAGCAGTTCTTC.

This sequence joins TRBV4-3 and TRBJ1-2, with 7 nucleotides matching TRBD1. Germline V lookup: CDR1 LGHNA, CDR2 YSLEER. V shed 0 bases, J shed 4 bases, and the junction held 2 bases outside the gene matches. The CDR3 has 14 residues. The CDR3 loop reads CASSQDRGGYGYTF. As DNA, the CDR3 is TGCGCCAGCAGCCAAGACAGGGGGGGCTATGGCTACACCTTC.

This clone occurred a few times. The chain carries TRBV6-6 and TRBJ2-7; 10 nucleotides agree with TRBD2. Germline trimming cut 5 bases from V and 3 bases from J; bases unmatched to any gene: 7. Germline values: CDR1 MNHNY, CDR2 SVGAGI (reference sequence). This CDR3 has 15 amino acids. CDR3 DNA: TGTGCCAGCAGTCCGAGGACTAGCGGAAGCTACGAGCAGTACTTC. Translating it yields CASSPRTSGSYEQYF.

The V and J genes are TRBV4-1 and TRBJ1-4; D ambiguous. The ends were cut back, 1 base at V and 0 bases at J, with 9 bases in the middle. From germline, CDR1 is MGHRA and CDR2 YSYEKL. This CDR3 is built from 16 residues. The CDR3 loop reads CASSQAQTATNEKLFF. CDR3 DNA sequence: TGCGCCAGCAGCCAAGCCCAGACTGCAACTAATGAAAAACTGTTTTTT.

This chain uses TRBV5-1 with TRBJ1-3, with a weak D call TRBD1 (6 bases). Per the germline V gene, CDR1 is SGHRS and CDR2 is YFSETQ. V was shortened by 4 bases and J by 4 bases, with 12 bases between the two germline ends. The CDR3 length is 14 residues. CDR3 DNA sequence: TGCGCCAGCAGCCCTACAGGGAACGGAAACACCATATATTTT. It encodes CASSPTGNGNTIYF.

The genes are TRBV30 and TRBJ2-1, with 10 nucleotides matching TRBD2. Trimming removed 3 bases from V and 11 bases from J; junction bases left unmatched: 19. From germline, CDR1 is GTSNPN and CDR2 SVGIG (reference sequence). CDR3 size: 17 residues. The CDR3 DNA follows: TGTGCCTGGAGGGTAAGCCCCAAACACGGACTAGCGGTACAGCAGTTCTTC. Residues: CAWRVSPKHGLAVQQFF.

J is TRBJ1-2 and V is TRBV7-2; D ambiguous. Germline CDR1 reads SGHTA; CDR2 reads FQGNSA. The V gene lost 5 bases and the J gene lost 1 base, with 8 bases spanning the gap. CDR3 length: 13 amino acids. The CDR3 DNA is TGTGCCAGCAGCATATCGGGTAACTATGGCTACACCTTC. Amino acids: CASSISGNYGYTF. Variable domain in full (rest from reference TRBV7-2 and TRBJ1-2): GAGVSQSPSNKVTEKGKDVELRCDPISGHTALYWYRQSLGQGLEFLIYFQGNSAPDKSGLPSDRFSAERTGGSVSTLTIQRTQQEDSAVYLCASSISGNYGYTFGSGTRLTVV.

The rearrangement links TRBV7-2 to TRBJ1-1; weak D call: TRBD1 (6 bases). V was trimmed by 3 bases and J by 0 bases, leaving 11 bases between them. From germline, CDR1 is SGHTA and CDR2 FQGNSA. CDR3 length: 15 residues. CDR3 nucleotide sequence: TGTGCCAGCAGCTTTGGGGGCGGTCTGAACACTGAAGCTTTCTTT. It encodes CASSFGGGLNTEAFF. Looking up the rest from reference TRBV7-2 and TRBJ1-1 gives the full variable domain: GAGVSQSPSNKVTEKGKDVELRCDPISGHTALYWYRQSLGQGLEFLIYFQGNSAPDKSGLPSDRFSAERTGGSVSTLTIQRTQQEDSAVYLCASSFGGGLNTEAFFGQGTRLTVV.

The chain combines TRBV25-1 with TRBJ2-1; 10 positions agree with TRBD1. The length of the CDR3 is 15 residues. The trim removed 0 bases at V and 7 bases at J, leaving 3 bases unmatched. Germline V gives CDR1 MGHDK, CDR2 SYGVNS. The CDR3 coding sequence is TGTGCCAGCAGTGAATATAGGGACAGGGGTAATGAGCAGTTCTTC. Its translation: CASSEYRDRGNEQFF.